The TCR beta chain under discussion was sequenced for a study of kidney transplant recipient with SARS-CoV-2 infection. CDR1 is SGHNT and CDR2 is YYREEE in the germline V gene (reference sequence). The V and J ends lost 7 bases and 5 bases, in that order; junction bases with no gene match: 10. This CDR3 comprises 15 residues. This clonotype has a single count. This could be a read error, since a much larger clone is one nucleotide away. TCRdb itself ran the reads through MiXCR, one entry per CDR3 protein. The sample yields approximately 240,000 distinct CDR3 sequences, 25% to 35% seen once. This TCR came from a young adult male patient who had COVID-19 and was a kidney transplant recipient. Part of the T cell pool may stem from the graft donor. Sequencing was performed on a blood sample, taken at baseline and on day 111 from a kidney transplant recipient. J is TRBJ1-4 and V is TRBV5-4; 8 bases map to TRBD1. CDR3 nucleotides: TGTGCCAGCGGCGAAACCGGGACAGGAAATGAAAAACTGTTTTTT. Its translation is CASGETGTGNEKLFF.